The clone carrying this T cell receptor beta chain was seen a handful of times. Its antigen is unknown. These data come from a study of immune cell composition in non-small cell lung cancer. Study context: Most cases were lung adenocarcinoma or squamous cell carcinoma. The study's findings and limits: It was not proven that tumour-reactive clones equal dominant tumour-associated clones. Tumour-associated clones >0.5% occurred in roughly a third of adenocarcinomas, about 80% of squamous.

Clones were read by immunoSEQ multiplex PCR, and TCRdb kept only the in-frame ones, dropping some. In the table there are about 9,000 clones, roughly 79% of which are singletons. The CDR3 spans 13 residues. Germline CDR1 reads MDHEN; CDR2 reads SYDVKM. With 1 base removed from V and 14 bases from J, the gap between germline ends came to 12 bases. The TCR was taken from a human donor with non-small cell lung cancer. Sample: lung tumor tissue. V usage is TRBV28 and J usage is TRBJ1-6; D is possibly TRBD1 (5 bases). The CDR3 loop reads CASSLFVSGALHF. The CDR3 bases are TGTGCCAGCAGTTTATTCGTTTCGGGGGCCCTCCACTTT.